The 11 T cell receptor beta chains below were found in one sample sequenced in a study of T cells in Graves' hyperthyroidism and ophthalmopathy. TCR beta CDR3 sequences were amplified from RNA transcripts. With the HTBI primer set, the TCR CDR3 went through a first round of RT-PCR. A single record per CDR3 protein comes from TCRdb applying MiXCR to the multiplex PCR reads. The repertoire holds about 420,000 distinct CDR3 sequences, with roughly 14% as singletons. What was sequenced was blood. These receptors were collected from a woman younger than 35 with Graves' hyperthyroidism.

This clonotype was seen repeatedly, ten times or more. This sequence joins TRBV24-1 and TRBJ2-1; 9 bases agree with TRBD1. The V segment lost 4 bases and the J segment 5 bases; nucleotides outside the gene matches: 8. The CDR3 covers 16 residues. Germline CDR1 reads KGHDR; CDR2 reads SFDVKD. The CDR3 region is CATSEADRGSHNEQFF. CDR3 DNA: TGTGCCACCAGTGAGGCTGACAGGGGGTCACACAATGAGCAGTTCTTC.

This clonotype was seen ten or more times. The chain joins TRBV28 to TRBJ1-1, with a tentative D call TRBD1 (5 bases). The V end was cut by 7 bases, the J end by 10 bases, with 19 bases between. The germline gives CDR1 MDHEN, CDR2 SYDVKM. The length of the CDR3 is 13 residues. This chain's CDR3 is CASTHGGLMVAFF. The CDR3 DNA reads as TGTGCCAGCACCCATGGGGGTCTCATGGTAGCTTTCTTT.

This clonotype was counted many times. The chain is built from TRBV6-1 and TRBJ2-1; 7 nucleotides align to TRBD1. With 3 bases clipped from V and 5 bases from J, the junction kept 4 bases outside the gene matches. The CDR3 is 14 residues long. Germline lookup yields CDR1 MNHNS and CDR2 SASEGT. CDR3 nucleotide sequence: TGTGCCAGCAGTGATTGGGGGACAGACAATGAGCAGTTCTTC. This codes for CASSDWGTDNEQFF.

This clonotype was recorded a few times. The gene calls are TRBV20-1 and TRBJ2-7; 9 bases align to TRBD1. Trimming cost V 3 bases and J 9 bases; bases outside gene matches: 9. The CDR3 has 13 amino acids. Germline lookup yields CDR1 DFQATT and CDR2 SNEGSKA (reference sequence). The CDR3: CSARGGTGILQYF. The CDR3 DNA reads as TGCAGTGCTAGGGGCGGGACAGGGATATTGCAGTACTTC.

The chain employs TRBV12-3 or TRBV12-4 and TRBJ2-2, with 7 nucleotides matching TRBD1. This CDR3 has 15 residues. With 7 bases clipped from V and 0 bases from J, the junction kept 5 bases outside the gene matches. Written as DNA, the CDR3 is TGTGCCAGCACCTCCGGACAGGCGAACACCGGGGAGCTGTTTTTT. This sequence encodes CASTSGQANTGELFF.

This clonotype was seen at least ten times. The J gene is TRBJ2-7, the V gene TRBV20-1; possible D gene TRBD1, 5 bases. The germline V gene has CDR1 DFQATT and CDR2 SNEGSKA (reference sequence). Trimming removed 3 bases from V and 7 bases from J, with 16 bases in between. This CDR3 has 13 residues. CDR3 sequence (DNA): TGCAGTGCTAGTTGGCGTGGGGCAGGGGAGCAGTACTTC. Its translation: CSASWRGAGEQYF.

The V and J genes are TRBV11-2 and TRBJ2-1, with TRBD1 as a possible D gene (6 bases). The CDR3 spans 16 residues. V shed 5 bases and J shed 1 base, with 15 bases lying between them. The germline V gene encodes CDR1 SGHAT and CDR2 FQNNGV. DNA for the CDR3: TGTGCCAGCAGCCGTTTCCCCAGGGGATCCTACAATGAGCAGTTCTTC. It specifies CASSRFPRGSYNEQFF.

The V and J genes are TRBV12-3 or TRBV12-4 and TRBJ1-1, with D possibly matching TRBD1 (6 bases). The CDR3 is made up of 16 amino acids. Trimming shortened V by 0 bases and J by 7 bases, and 18 bases separated the two germline ends. The DNA for the CDR3 is TGTGCCAGCAGTTTAGCGAGGGGAGGGGGAGAAGGTGAAGCTTTCTTT. Protein: CASSLARGGGEGEAFF.

The chain couples TRBV24-1 to TRBJ2-7; unclear D gene. The V gene lost 7 bases and the J gene lost 1 base, with 13 bases spanning the gap. CDR1 is KGHDR, CDR2 SFDVKD, per germline. The CDR3 totals 14 residues. The CDR3 DNA reads as TGTGCCACCAGACCCCCGATTATGTCCTACGAGCAGTACTTC. Its translation is CATRPPIMSYEQYF.

The chain employs TRBV7-9 and TRBJ2-7; the match to TRBD1 covers 8 bases. Germline V gives CDR1 SEHNR, CDR2 FQNEAQ (reference sequence). The ends lost 1 base at V and 3 bases at J; junction bases unmatched: 5. This CDR3 has 15 amino acids. The CDR3 DNA follows: TGTGCCAGCAGCTTAGTGGGGGACAGGTACTACGAGCAGTACTTC. This translates into CASSLVGDRYYEQYF.

This clonotype has at least ten counts. The chain recombines TRBV3-1 with TRBJ2-5; 9 bases are shared with TRBD1. The CDR3 consists of 14 residues. The V and J ends lost 5 bases and 6 bases, in that order; junction bases with no gene match: 7. CDR1 is LGHDT, CDR2 YNNKEL, per germline (reference sequence). The CDR3 here is CASSIPGQGQTQYF. In DNA form, the CDR3 reads TGTGCCAGCAGCATACCGGGACAGGGACAGACCCAGTACTTC.